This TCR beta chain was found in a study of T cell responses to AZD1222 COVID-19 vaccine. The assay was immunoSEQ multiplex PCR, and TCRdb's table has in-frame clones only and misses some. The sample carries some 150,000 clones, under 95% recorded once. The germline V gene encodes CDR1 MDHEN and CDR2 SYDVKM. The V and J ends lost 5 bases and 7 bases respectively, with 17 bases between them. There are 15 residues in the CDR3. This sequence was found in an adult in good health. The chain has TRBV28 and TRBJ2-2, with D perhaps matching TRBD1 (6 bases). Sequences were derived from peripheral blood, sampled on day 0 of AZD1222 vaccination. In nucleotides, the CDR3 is TGTGCCAGCAGTCAGGGGTGGCCATACGGCGGGGAGCTGTTTTTT. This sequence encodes CASSQGWPYGGELFF.